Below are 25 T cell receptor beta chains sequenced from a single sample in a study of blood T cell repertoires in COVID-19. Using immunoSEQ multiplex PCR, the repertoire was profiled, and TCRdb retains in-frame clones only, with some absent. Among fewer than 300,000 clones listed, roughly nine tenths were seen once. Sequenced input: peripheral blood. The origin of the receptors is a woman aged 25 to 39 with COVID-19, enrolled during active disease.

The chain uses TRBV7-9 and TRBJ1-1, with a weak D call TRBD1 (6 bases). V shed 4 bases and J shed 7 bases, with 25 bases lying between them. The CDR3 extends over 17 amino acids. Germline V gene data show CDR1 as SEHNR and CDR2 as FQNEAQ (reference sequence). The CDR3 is CASSSSMVLQGIDEAFF. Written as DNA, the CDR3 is TGTGCCAGCAGCTCATCGATGGTTCTACAGGGAATCGATGAAGCTTTCTTT.

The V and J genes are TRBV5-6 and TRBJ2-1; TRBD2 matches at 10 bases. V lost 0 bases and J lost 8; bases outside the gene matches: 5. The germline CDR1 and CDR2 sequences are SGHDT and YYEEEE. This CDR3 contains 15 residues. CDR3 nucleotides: TGTGCCAGCAGCTTGGCTCTAGCGGGAGTACATGAGCAGTTCTTC. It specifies CASSLALAGVHEQFF.

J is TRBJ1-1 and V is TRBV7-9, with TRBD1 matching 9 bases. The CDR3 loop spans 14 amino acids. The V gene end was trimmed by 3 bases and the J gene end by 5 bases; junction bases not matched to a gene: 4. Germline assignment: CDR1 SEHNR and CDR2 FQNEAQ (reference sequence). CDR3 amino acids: CASSFGDRETEAFF. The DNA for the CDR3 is TGTGCCAGCAGCTTCGGGGACAGGGAAACTGAAGCTTTCTTT.

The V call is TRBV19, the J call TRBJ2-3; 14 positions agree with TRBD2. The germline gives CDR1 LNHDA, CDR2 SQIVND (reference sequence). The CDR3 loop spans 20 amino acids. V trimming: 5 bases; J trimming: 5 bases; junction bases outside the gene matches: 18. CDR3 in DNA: TGTGCCAGTAGTCCCGAGGGACTAGCGGGAGTTCCCCCGATTGGAGATACGCAGTATTTT. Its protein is CASSPEGLAGVPPIGDTQYF.

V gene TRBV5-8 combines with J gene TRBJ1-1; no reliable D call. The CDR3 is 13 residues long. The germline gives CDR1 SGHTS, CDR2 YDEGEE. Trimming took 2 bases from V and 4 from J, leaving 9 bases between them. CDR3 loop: CASSLEVGTEAFF. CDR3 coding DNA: TGTGCCAGCAGCTTAGAGGTAGGCACTGAAGCTTTCTTT.

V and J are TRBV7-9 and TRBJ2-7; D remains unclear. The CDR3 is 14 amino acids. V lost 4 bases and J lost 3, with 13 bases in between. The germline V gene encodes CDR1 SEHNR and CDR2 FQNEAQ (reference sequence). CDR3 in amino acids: CASSSKQNLYEQYF. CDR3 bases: TGTGCCAGCAGCTCAAAACAGAATCTCTACGAGCAGTACTTC.

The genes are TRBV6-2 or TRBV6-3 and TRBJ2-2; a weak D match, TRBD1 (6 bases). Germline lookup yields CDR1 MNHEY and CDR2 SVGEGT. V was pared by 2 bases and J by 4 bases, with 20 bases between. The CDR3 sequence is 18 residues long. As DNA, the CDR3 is TGTGCCAGCAGTTACCCGGGGACACTCCGTCGAGGCACCGGGGAGCTGTTTTTT. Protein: CASSYPGTLRRGTGELFF.

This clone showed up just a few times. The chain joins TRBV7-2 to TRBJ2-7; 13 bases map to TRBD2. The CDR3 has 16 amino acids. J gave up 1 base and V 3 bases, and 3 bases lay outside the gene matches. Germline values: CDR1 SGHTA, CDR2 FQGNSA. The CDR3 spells CASSLRGLAGSYEQYF. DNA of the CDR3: TGTGCCAGCAGCTTGAGGGGACTAGCGGGGTCCTACGAGCAGTACTTC.

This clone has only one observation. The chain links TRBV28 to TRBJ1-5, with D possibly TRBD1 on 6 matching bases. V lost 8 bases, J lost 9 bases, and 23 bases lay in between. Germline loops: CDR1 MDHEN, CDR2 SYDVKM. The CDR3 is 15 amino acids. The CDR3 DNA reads TGTGCCAGCGGGAAAACAGGGCAGCCCCAGAGGCCCCAGCATTTT. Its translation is CASGKTGQPQRPQHF.

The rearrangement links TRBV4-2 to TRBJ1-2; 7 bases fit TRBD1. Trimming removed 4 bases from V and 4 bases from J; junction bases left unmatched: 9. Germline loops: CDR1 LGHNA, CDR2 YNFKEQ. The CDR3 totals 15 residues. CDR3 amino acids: CASSPTGPKFYGYTF. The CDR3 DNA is TGTGCCAGCAGCCCGACAGGGCCCAAATTCTATGGCTACACCTTC.

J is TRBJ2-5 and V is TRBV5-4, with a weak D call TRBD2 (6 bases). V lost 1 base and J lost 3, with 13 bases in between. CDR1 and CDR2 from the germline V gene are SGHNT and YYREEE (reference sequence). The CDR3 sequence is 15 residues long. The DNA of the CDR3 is TGTGCCAGCAGCTTGACGATGGGGGGTAAAGAGACCCAGTACTTC. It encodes CASSLTMGGKETQYF.

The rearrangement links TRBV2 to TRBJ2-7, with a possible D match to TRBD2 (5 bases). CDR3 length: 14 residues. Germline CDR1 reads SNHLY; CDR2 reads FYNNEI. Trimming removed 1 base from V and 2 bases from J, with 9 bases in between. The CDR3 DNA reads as TGTGCCAGCAGTGAAGGCCGAGGGACCTACGAGCAGTACTTC. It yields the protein CASSEGRGTYEQYF.

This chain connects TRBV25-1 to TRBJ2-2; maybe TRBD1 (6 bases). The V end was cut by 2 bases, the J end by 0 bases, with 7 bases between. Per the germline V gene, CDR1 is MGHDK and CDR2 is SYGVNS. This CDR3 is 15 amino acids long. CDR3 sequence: CASSEDRTNTGELFF. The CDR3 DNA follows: TGTGCCAGCAGTGAAGACAGGACGAACACCGGGGAGCTGTTTTTT.

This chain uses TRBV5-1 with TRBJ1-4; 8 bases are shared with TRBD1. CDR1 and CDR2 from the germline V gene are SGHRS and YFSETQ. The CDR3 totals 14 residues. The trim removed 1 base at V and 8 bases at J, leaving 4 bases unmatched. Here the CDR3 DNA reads TGCGCCAGCAGCTTGTCACAGGGGGAAGAAAAACTGTTTTTT. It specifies CASSLSQGEEKLFF. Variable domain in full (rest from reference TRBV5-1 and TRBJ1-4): KAGVTQTPRYLIKTRGQQVTLSCSPISGHRSVSWYQQTPGQGLQFLFEYFSETQRNKGNFPGRFSGRQFSNSRSEMNVSTLELGDSALYLCASSLSQGEEKLFFGSGTQLSVL.

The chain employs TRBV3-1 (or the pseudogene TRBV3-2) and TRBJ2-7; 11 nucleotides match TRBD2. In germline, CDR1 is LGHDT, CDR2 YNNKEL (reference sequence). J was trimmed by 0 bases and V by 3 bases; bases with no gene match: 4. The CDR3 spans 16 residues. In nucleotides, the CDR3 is TGTGCCAGCAGCCAGGGACTAGCGGAAAACTCCTACGAGCAGTACTTC. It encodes CASSQGLAENSYEQYF.

CDR3 loop: CAWSLPGQGGKLFF. The CDR3 nucleotides read TGTGCCTGGAGTCTCCCGGGACAGGGAGGGAAACTGTTTTTT. V and J are TRBV30 and TRBJ1-4; 9 bases agree with TRBD1. Looked up from germline, CDR1 is GTSNPN and CDR2 is SVGIG (reference sequence). CDR3 length equals 14 residues. J was trimmed by 11 bases and V by 2 bases; bases with no gene match: 9.

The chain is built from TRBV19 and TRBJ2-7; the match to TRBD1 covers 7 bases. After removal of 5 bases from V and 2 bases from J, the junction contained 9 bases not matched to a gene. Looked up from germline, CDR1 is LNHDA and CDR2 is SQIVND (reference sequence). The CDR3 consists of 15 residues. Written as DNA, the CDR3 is TGTGCCAGTAGTCCACAGACAGGGTGGGCCTACGAGCAGTACTTC. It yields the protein CASSPQTGWAYEQYF.

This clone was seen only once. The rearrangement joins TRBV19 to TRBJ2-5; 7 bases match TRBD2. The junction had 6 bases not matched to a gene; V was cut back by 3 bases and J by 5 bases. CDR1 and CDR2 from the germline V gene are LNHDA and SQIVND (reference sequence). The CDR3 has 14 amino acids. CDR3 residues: CASSMSSGTETQYF. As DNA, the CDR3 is TGTGCCAGTAGTATGTCGAGCGGGACGGAGACCCAGTACTTC.

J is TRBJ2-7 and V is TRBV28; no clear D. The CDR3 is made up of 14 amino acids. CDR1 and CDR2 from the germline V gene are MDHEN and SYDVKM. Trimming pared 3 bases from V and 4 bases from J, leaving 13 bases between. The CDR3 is CASSLTTPKYEQYF. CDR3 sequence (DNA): TGTGCCAGCAGTTTGACGACTCCGAAATACGAGCAGTACTTC.

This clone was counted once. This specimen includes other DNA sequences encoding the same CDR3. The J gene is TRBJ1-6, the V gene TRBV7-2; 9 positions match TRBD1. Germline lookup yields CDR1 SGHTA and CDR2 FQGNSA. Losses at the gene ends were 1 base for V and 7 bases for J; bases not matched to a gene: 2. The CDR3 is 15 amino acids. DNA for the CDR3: TGTGCCAGCAGCTTAGGAGGGACAGGGAATTCACCCCTCCACTTT. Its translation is CASSLGGTGNSPLHF.

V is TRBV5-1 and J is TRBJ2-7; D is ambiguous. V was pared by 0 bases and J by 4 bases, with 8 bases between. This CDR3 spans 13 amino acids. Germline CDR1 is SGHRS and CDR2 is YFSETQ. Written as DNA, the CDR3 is TGCGCCAGCAGCTTGGGCCCTAAATACGAGCAGTACTTC. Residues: CASSLGPKYEQYF.

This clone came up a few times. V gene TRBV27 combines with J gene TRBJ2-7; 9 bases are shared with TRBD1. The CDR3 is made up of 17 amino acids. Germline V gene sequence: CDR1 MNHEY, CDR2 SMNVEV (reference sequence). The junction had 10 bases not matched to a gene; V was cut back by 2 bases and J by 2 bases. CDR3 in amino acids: CASSLKGQGSTPYEQYF. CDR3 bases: TGTGCCAGCAGTTTAAAGGGACAGGGCTCCACTCCCTACGAGCAGTACTTC.

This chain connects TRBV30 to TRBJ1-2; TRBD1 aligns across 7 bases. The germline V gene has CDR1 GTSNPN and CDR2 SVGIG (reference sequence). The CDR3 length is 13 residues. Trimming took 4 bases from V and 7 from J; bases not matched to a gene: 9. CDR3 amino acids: CAWTQTGTSGYTF. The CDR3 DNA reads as TGTGCCTGGACCCAGACAGGGACTAGTGGCTACACCTTC.

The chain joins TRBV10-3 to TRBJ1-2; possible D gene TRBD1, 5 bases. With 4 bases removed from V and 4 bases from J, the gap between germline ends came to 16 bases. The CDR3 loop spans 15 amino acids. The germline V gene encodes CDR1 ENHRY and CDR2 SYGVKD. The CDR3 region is CAISGSPTALYGYTF. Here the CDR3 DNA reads TGTGCCATCAGTGGTAGTCCGACAGCCCTCTATGGCTACACCTTC.

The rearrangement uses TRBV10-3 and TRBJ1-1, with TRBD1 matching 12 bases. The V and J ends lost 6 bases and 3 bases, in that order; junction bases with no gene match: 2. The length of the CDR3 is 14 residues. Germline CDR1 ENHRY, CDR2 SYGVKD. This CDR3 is CAIRGDRGHTEAFF. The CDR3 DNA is TGTGCCATCAGGGGGGACAGGGGGCACACTGAAGCTTTCTTT.